This paragraph covers one T cell receptor (beta chain) sequence. Looked up from germline, CDR1 is LGHNA and CDR2 is YSLEER. The CDR3 is 13 residues long. V was pared by 1 base and J by 7 bases, with 7 bases between. Generated by immunoSEQ multiplex PCR, the TCRdb table keeps only in-frame clones and is missing some. The repertoire holds 150,000 to 200,000 clones, with around nine tenths as singletons. This entry is derived from a study of blood T cell repertoires in COVID-19. This TCR was sampled from a woman in her sixties or seventies with COVID-19, enrolled during active disease. The chain carries TRBV4-3 and TRBJ2-2; no clear D gene. The specimen sequenced was peripheral blood. CDR3: CASSQGAYGELFF. The DNA of the CDR3 is TGCGCCAGCAGCCAAGGGGCGTACGGGGAGCTGTTTTTT.